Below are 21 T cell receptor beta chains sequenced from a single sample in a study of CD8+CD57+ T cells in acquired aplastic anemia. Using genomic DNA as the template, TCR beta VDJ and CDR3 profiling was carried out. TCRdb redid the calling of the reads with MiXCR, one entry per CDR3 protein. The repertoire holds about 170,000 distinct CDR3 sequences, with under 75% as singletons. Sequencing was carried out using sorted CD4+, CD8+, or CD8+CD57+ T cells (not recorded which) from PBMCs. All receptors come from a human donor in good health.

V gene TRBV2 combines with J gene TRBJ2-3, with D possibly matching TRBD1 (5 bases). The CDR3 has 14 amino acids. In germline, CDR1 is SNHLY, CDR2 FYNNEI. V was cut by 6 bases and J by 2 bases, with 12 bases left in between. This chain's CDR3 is CASRSGQFTDTQYF. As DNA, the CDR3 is TGTGCCAGCAGGTCAGGACAATTCACAGATACGCAGTATTTT.

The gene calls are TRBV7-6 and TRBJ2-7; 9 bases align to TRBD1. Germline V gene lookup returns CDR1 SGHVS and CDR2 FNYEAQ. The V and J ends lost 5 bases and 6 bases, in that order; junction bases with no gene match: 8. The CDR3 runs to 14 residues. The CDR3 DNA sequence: TGTGCCAGCAGCCCGGGACAGGGTCGGTTCGAGCAGTACTTC. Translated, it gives CASSPGQGRFEQYF.

The CDR3 bases are TGTGCCAGCAGTGAAGACGGGGGGAGGGATTCACCCCTCCACTTT. Translated: CASSEDGGRDSPLHF. The chain employs TRBV6-1 and TRBJ1-6, with D perhaps matching TRBD1 (5 bases). V was shortened by 1 base and J by 8 bases, with 12 bases between the two germline ends. Germline V gene lookup returns CDR1 MNHNS and CDR2 SASEGT. The CDR3 has 15 residues.

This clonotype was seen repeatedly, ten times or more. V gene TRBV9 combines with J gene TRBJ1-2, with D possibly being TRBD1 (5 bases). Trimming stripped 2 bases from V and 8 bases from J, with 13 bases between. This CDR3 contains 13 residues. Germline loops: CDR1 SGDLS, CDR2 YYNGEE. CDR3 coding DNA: TGTGCCAGCAGCGTCTTTCAGGGCGAAGGCTACACCTTC. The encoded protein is CASSVFQGEGYTF. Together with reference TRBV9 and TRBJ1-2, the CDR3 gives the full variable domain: DSGVTQTPKHLITATGQRVTLRCSPRSGDLSVYWYQQSLDQGLQFLIQYYNGEERAKGNILERFSAQQFPDLHSELNLSSLELGDSALYFCASSVFQGEGYTFGSGTRLTVV.

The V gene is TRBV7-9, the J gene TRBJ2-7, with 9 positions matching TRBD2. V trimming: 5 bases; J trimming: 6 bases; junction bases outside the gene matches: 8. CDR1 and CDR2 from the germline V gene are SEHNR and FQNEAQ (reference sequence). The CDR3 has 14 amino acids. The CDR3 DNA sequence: TGTGCCAGCAGCCTGCCGGGACTAGCTTCCGAGCAGTACTTC. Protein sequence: CASSLPGLASEQYF.

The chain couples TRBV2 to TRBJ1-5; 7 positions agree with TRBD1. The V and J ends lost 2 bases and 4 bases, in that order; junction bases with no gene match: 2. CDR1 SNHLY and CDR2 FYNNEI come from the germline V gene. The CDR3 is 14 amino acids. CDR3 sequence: CASSEQTGNQPQHF. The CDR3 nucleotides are TGTGCCAGCAGTGAACAGACAGGGAATCAGCCCCAGCATTTT.

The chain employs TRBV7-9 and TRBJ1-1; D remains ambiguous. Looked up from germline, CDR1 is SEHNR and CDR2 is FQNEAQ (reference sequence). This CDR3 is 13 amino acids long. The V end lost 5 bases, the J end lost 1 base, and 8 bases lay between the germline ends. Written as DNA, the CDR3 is TGTGCCAGCAGCCCGATGGGGAACACTGAAGCTTTCTTT. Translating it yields CASSPMGNTEAFF.

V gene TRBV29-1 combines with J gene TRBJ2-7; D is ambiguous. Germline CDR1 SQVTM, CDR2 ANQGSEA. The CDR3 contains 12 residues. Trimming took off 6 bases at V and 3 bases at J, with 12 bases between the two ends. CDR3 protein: CSVTDGIYEQYF. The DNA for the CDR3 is TGCAGCGTGACGGACGGAATCTACGAGCAGTACTTC.

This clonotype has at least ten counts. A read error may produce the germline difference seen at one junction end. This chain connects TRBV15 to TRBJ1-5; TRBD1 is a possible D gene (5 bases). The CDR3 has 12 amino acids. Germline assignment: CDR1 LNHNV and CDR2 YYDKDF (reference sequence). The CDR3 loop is CATSRRQGGLNF. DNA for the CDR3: TGTGCCACCAGCAGAAGGCAGGGAGGACTTAATTTT.

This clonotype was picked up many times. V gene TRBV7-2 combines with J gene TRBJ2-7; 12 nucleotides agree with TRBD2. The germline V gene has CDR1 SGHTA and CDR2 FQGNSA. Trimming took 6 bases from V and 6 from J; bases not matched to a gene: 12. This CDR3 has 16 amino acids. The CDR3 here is CASREWSSGRVSEQYF. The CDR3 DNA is TGTGCCAGCAGAGAGTGGTCTAGCGGGAGGGTCTCCGAGCAGTACTTC.

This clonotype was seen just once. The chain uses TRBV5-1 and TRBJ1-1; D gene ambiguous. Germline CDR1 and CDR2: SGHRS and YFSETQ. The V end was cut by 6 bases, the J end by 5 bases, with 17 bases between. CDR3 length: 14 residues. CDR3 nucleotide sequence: TGCGCCAGCAATCTCGCGACCCAGCTTACTGAAGCTTTCTTT. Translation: CASNLATQLTEAFF.

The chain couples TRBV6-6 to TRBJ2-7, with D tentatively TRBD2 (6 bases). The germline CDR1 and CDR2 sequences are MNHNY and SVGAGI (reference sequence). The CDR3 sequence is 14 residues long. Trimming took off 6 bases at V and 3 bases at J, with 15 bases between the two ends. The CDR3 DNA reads TGTGCCAGCAGCAAGGACGCGGGGTACTACGAGCAGTACTTC. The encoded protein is CASSKDAGYYEQYF.

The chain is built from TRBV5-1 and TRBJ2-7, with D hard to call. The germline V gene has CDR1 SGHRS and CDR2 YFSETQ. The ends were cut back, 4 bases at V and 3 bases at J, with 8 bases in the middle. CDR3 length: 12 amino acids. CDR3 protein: CASSATDYEQYF. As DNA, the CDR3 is TGCGCCAGCAGCGCGACTGACTACGAGCAGTACTTC.

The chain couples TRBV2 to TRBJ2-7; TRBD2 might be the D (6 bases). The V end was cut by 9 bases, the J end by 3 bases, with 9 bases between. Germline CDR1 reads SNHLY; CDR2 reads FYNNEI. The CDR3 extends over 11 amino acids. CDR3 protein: CASRRDYEQYV. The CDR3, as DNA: TGTGCCAGTCGGCGGGACTACGAGCAGTACGTC.

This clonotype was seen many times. In nucleotides, the CDR3 is TGCAGCGCACCGACAGGGGGCGGGGAAGCTTTCTTT. Amino acid sequence: CSAPTGGGEAFF. The chain employs TRBV29-1 and TRBJ1-1; TRBD1 matches 10 bases. The CDR3 runs to 12 residues. V trimming: 7 bases; J trimming: 8 bases; junction bases outside the gene matches: 7. From germline, CDR1 is SQVTM and CDR2 ANQGSEA. The whole variable domain, remainder taken from reference TRBV29-1 and TRBJ1-1, is SAVISQKPSRDICQRGTSLTIQCQVDSQVTMMFWYRQQPGQSLTLIATANQGSEATYESGFVIDKFPISRPNLTFSTLTVSNMSPEDSSIYLCSAPTGGGEAFFGQGTRLTVV.

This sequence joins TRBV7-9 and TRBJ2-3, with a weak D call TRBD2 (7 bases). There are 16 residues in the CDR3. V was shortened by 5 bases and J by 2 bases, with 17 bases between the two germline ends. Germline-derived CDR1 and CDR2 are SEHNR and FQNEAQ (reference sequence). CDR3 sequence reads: CASSGSTGGPTDTQYF. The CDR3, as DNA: TGTGCCAGCAGCGGATCGACCGGGGGGCCCACAGATACGCAGTATTTT.

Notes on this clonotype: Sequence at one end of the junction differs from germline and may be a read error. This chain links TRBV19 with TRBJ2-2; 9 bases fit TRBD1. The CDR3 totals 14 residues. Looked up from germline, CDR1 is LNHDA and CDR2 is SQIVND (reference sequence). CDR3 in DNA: TGTGCCAGTATTGGGGACAGGGTGACCGGTGAGCTGTTTTTT. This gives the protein CASIGDRVTGELFF. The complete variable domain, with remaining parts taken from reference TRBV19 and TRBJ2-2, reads DGGITQSPKYLFRKEGQNVTLSCEQNLNHDAMYWYRQDPGQGLRLIYYSQIVNDFQKGDIAEGYSVSREKKESFPLTVTSAQKNPTAFYLCASIGDRVTGELFFGEGSRLTVL.

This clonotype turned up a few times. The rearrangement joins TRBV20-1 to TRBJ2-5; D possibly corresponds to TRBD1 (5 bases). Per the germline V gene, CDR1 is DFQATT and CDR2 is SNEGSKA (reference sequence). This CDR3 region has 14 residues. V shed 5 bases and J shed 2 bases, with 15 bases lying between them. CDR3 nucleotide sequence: TGCAGTGCTCCCGAGCTAGGACATCAAGAGACCCAGTACTTC. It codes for CSAPELGHQETQYF.

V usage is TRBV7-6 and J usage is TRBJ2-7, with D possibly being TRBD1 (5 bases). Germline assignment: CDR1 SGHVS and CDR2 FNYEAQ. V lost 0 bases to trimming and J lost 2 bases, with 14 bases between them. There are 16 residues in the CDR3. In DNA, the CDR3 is TGTGCCAGCAGCTTAGCGTCCAGGGAATCCACCTACGAGCAGTACTTC. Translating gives CASSLASRESTYEQYF.

In nucleotides, the CDR3 is TGTGCCACCAGTGATGCTCAGGGCCCTAATGAAAAACTGTTTTTT. Translation: CATSDAQGPNEKLFF. The chain carries TRBV24-1 and TRBJ1-4; D is possibly TRBD1 (5 bases). The V end lost 3 bases, the J end lost 3 bases, and 10 bases lay between the germline ends. There are 15 residues in the CDR3. In germline, CDR1 is KGHDR, CDR2 SFDVKD.

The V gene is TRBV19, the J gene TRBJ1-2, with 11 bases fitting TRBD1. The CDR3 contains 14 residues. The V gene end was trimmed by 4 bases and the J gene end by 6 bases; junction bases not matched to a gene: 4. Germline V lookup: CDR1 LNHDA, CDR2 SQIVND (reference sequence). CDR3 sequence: CASSRGQGGNGYTF. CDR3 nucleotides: TGTGCCAGTAGTAGGGGACAGGGGGGTAATGGCTACACCTTC.